This TCR beta chain was recovered during a study of blood T cell repertoires in COVID-19. Sequencing used immunoSEQ multiplex PCR; TCRdb keeps in-frame clones, though not all of them. Here the sample spans approximately 220,000 clones, approximately 90% being singletons. CDR3 length: 13 residues. V lost 8 bases and J lost 4; bases outside the gene matches: 2. CDR1 is KGHSH, CDR2 LQKENI, per germline. Study members were between about 18 and 95 years old and lived in 24 US regions. Recovery meant two consecutive negative NP/OP PCR tests, professional clearance, or resolved symptoms. The sequenced material came from PBMCs or T cells enriched from blood (not recorded which). The chain links TRBV18 to TRBJ1-5; 10 nucleotides agree with TRBD1. The TCR comes from a woman in her 30s who had recovered from COVID-19. The CDR3 region is CASAGQGNQPQHF. The CDR3 DNA is TGTGCCAGCGCGGGACAGGGGAATCAGCCCCAGCATTTT.